One and the same sample provided the 5 T cell receptor beta chains below, sequenced in a study of cytomegalovirus exposure and HLA in healthy donors. The PCR used 60 Vbeta and 13 Jbeta primers. The assay was immunoSEQ multiplex PCR, and TCRdb's table has in-frame clones only and misses some. In the table there are roughly 140,000 clones, roughly 82% of which are singletons. The sequencing sample was made of PBMCs. Receptors were obtained from a male donor in good health and CMV-seronegative.

For the CDR3, the DNA is TGCGCCAGCAGCCAACCCCTGGACAGGGGCCATGGCTACACCTTC. Translation gives CASSQPLDRGHGYTF. J is TRBJ1-2 and V is TRBV4-1, with TRBD1 matching over 9 bases. Germline trimming cut 2 bases from V and 6 bases from J; bases unmatched to any gene: 7. CDR1 is MGHRA, CDR2 YSYEKL, per germline. The CDR3 contains 15 residues.

CDR3 sequence: CASSYRVATNEKLFF. In nucleotides, the CDR3 is TGTGCCAGCAGTTACAGGGTTGCAACTAATGAAAAACTGTTTTTT. The rearrangement uses TRBV27 and TRBJ1-4; D perhaps matches TRBD1 (6 bases). CDR1 and CDR2 (germline): MNHEY, SMNVEV (reference sequence). Trimming removed 4 bases at V and 0 bases at J, with 9 bases between. The CDR3 extends over 15 amino acids. Supplemented by reference TRBV27 and TRBJ1-4, the full variable domain reads EAQVTQNPRYLITVTGKKLTVTCSQNMNHEYMSWYRQDPGLGLRQIYYSMNVEVTDKGDVPEGYKVSRKEKRNFPLILESPSPNQTSLYFCASSYRVATNEKLFFGSGTQLSVL.

In nucleotides, the CDR3 is TGTGCCAGCAGCCTGCGAGGAAGGAGTGGCTACACCTTC. Translated: CASSLRGRSGYTF. V gene TRBV14 combines with J gene TRBJ1-2; D is undetermined. The CDR3 spans 13 residues. V lost 4 bases and J 7 bases, leaving 13 bases between the germline ends. Germline-derived CDR1 and CDR2 are SGHDN and FVKESK.

V and J are TRBV7-2 and TRBJ1-2; a weak D match, TRBD1 (5 bases). The CDR3 sequence is 13 residues long. Germline-derived CDR1 and CDR2 are SGHTA and FQGNSA. V shed 1 base and J shed 5 bases, with 8 bases lying between them. The chain's CDR3 is CASSLGTPYGYTF. The CDR3, as DNA: TGTGCCAGCAGCTTAGGGACACCTTATGGCTACACCTTC.

CDR3 residues: CASSLIGQLTDTQYF. In DNA form, the CDR3 reads TGTGCCAGCAGCTTGATTGGACAGCTGACAGATACGCAGTATTTT. The chain employs TRBV5-4 and TRBJ2-3; possibly TRBD1 for D (6 bases). This CDR3 region has 15 residues. Germline-derived CDR1 and CDR2 are SGHNT and YYREEE (reference sequence). Between the trimmed V and J ends, which lost 1 base and 3 bases, there was a span of 12 bases.